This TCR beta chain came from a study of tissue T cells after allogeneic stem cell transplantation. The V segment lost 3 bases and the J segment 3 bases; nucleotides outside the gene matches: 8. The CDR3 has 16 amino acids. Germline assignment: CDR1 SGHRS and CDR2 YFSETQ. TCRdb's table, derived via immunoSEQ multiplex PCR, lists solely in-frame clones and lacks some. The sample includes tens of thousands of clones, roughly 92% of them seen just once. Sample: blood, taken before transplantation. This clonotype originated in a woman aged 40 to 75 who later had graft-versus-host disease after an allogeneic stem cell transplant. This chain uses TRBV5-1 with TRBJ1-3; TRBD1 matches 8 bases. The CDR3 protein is CASSSQGAQSGNTIYF. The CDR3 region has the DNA TGCGCCAGCAGCTCCCAGGGGGCACAGAGTGGAAACACCATATATTTT.